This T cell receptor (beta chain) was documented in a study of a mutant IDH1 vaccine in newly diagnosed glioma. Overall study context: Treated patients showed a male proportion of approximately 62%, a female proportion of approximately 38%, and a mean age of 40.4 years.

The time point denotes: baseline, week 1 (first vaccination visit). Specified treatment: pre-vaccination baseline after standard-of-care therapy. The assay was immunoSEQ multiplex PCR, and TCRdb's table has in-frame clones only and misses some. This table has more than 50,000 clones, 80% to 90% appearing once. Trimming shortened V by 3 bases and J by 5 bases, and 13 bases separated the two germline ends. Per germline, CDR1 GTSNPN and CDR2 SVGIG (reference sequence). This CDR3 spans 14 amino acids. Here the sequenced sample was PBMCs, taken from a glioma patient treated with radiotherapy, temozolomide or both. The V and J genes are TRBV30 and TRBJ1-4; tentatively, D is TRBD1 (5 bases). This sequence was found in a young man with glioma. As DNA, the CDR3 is TGTGCCTGGAGGCAGCGGGACGGCAATGAAAAACTGTTTTTT. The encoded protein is CAWRQRDGNEKLFF.